This T cell receptor beta chain is drawn from a study of a mutant IDH1 vaccine in newly diagnosed glioma (dated by TCRdb to the early 2020s). Notes on the research overall: The roughly 34 treated patients were roughly 62% male and approximately 40% female, with a mean age of approximately 40 years. Prior to enrollment, patients had been given standard therapy consisting of radiotherapy alone, temozolomide alone, or radiochemotherapy with temozolomide, with the combination given to most patients. Six visits were used for peripheral blood collection: V03 (baseline), V05, V07, V10, V12 and V13. For exploratory analyses, longitudinal TCRB deep sequencing was carried out in about 25 treated patients wherever samples were available.

In light of the paper, this sample's time point label describes: baseline, week 1 (first vaccination visit). The treatment or condition label on this specimen signifies: pre-vaccination baseline after standard-of-care therapy. Donors had newly diagnosed WHO grade 3 or 4 IDH1-mutant astrocytomas with loss of nuclear ATRX. The samples were drawn from NOA16, a multicentre, single-arm, open-label phase I trial in Germany that tested a mutant IDH1 peptide vaccine in humans for the first time. For immunogenicity testing, the blood drawn at visit V03 was used as the baseline sample. Genomic DNA for TCRB sequencing was isolated from EDTA blood with the DNeasy Blood and Tissue Kit. What the work shows at the level of the full study, not this receptor alone: Immune responses induced by the vaccine were seen in around 94% of patients across multiple MHC alleles. It was noted by the authors that analyses of patient blood samples could not be reproduced owing to sample limitations. Pseudoprogression appeared unrelated to alterations in the top peripheral T cell clonotypes detected by TCRB sequencing. Availability determined which PBMC samples were chosen for TCRB deep sequencing.

Library method: the immunoSEQ multiplex PCR assay. Following the manufacturer's protocol, the hsTCRB Kit was used to amplify rearranged TCR beta chain sequences. Sequencing of TCRB libraries was carried out on an Illumina MiSeq. As for the original processing: Demultiplexing, trimming and gene mapping were performed with the kit vendor's proprietary platform. The table was pulled from immuneACCESS by TCRdb, which kept in-frame rearrangements only. Such tables lose some clones; where checked, under half of the loss comes from unresolved V genes, and the rest has no known cause. V, J and clone size derive from that table, while D and trimming were established from the DNA sequence. Recorded for this sample are tens of thousands of clones; more than 60% of them occurred a single time. In total, the top ten clones hold 1.8% of the sample. Unmatched junction bases come to 8, with V trimmed by 2 bases and J by 8 bases. From a lookup of the germline V gene, CDR1 and CDR2 are KGHSH and LQKENI. The CDR3 covers 15 residues, taking in both the cysteine and the phenylalanine. The entry retains the CDR3 DNA only, 45 bases that are in frame from base 1.

Comments on this clone: Its recognized antigen is unknown. Per-nucleotide qualities are absent, and no much larger clonotype sits a single base away.

The chain links TRBV18 with TRBJ1-2; TRBD1 lines up with 10 middle nucleotides. The material sequenced was PBMCs, taken from a glioma patient treated with radiotherapy, temozolomide or both. This sequence was found in a woman aged 40 to 50 with glioma. This receptor has the CDR3 CASSPETGGLRGYTF. The base sequence is TGTGCCAGCTCACCAGAGACAGGGGGCTTACGGGGCTACACCTTC.